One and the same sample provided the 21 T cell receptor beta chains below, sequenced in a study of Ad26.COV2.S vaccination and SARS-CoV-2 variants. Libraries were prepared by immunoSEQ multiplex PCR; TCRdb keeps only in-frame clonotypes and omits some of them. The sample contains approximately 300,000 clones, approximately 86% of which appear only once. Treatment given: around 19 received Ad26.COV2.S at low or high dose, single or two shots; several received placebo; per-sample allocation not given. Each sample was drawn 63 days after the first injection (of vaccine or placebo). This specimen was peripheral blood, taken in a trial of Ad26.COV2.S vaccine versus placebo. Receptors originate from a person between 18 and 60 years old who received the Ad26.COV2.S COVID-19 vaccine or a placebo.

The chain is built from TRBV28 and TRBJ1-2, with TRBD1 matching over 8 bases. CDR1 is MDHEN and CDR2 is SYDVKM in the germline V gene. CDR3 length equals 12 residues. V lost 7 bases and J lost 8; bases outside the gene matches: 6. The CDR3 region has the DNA TGTGCCAGCATTTCACAGGGGGAGGGCTACACCTTC. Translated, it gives CASISQGEGYTF.

DNA of the CDR3: TGTGCCAGCAGCGTAAATGCTCCCCATGAGCAGTTCTTC. Translation gives CASSVNAPHEQFF. The chain recombines TRBV9 with TRBJ2-1; no clear D gene. This CDR3 comprises 13 residues. V lost 1 base to trimming and J lost 8 bases, with 10 bases between them. The germline gives CDR1 SGDLS, CDR2 YYNGEE. Combining the CDR3 with reference TRBV9 and TRBJ2-1 gives the whole variable domain DSGVTQTPKHLITATGQRVTLRCSPRSGDLSVYWYQQSLDQGLQFLIQYYNGEERAKGNILERFSAQQFPDLHSELNLSSLELGDSALYFCASSVNAPHEQFFGPGTRLTVL.

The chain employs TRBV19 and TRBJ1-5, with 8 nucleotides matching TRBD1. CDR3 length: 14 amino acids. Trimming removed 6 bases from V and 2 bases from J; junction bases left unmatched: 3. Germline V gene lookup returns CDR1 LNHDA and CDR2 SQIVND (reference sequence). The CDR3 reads CASSSTGGNQPQHF. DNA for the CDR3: TGTGCCAGTAGCTCGACAGGGGGCAATCAGCCCCAGCATTTT. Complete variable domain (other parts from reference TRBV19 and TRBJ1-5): DGGITQSPKYLFRKEGQNVTLSCEQNLNHDAMYWYRQDPGQGLRLIYYSQIVNDFQKGDIAEGYSVSREKKESFPLTVTSAQKNPTAFYLCASSSTGGNQPQHFGDGTRLSIL.

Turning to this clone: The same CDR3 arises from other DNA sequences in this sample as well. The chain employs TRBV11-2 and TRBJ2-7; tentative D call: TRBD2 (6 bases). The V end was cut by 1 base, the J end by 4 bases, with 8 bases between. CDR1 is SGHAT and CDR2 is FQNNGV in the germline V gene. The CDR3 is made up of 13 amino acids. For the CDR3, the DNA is TGTGCCAGCAGCTTAGCCGGGAGTTACGAGCAGTACTTC. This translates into CASSLAGSYEQYF.

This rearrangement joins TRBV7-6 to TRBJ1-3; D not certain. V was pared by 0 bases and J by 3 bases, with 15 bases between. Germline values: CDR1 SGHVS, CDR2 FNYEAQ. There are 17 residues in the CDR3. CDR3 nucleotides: TGTGCCAGCAGCTTAGCGCAAGGGCAGGTCGGTGGAAACACCATATATTTT. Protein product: CASSLAQGQVGGNTIYF.

CDR3 in DNA: TGTGCCAGCAGAGTCCTAGCGGGGGGGCACAATGAGCAGTTCTTC. This translates into CASRVLAGGHNEQFF. The genes are TRBV6-5 and TRBJ2-1; TRBD2 matches at 12 bases. J lost 5 bases, V lost 6 bases, and 5 bases had no gene match. Germline assignment: CDR1 MNHEY and CDR2 SVGAGI. The CDR3 contains 15 residues.

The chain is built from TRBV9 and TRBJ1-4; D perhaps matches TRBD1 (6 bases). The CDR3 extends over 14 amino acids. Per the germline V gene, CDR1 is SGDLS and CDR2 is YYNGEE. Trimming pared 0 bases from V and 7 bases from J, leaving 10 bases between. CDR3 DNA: TGTGCCAGCAGCGTAGGCAGGGGCAGTGAAAAACTGTTTTTT. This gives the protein CASSVGRGSEKLFF.

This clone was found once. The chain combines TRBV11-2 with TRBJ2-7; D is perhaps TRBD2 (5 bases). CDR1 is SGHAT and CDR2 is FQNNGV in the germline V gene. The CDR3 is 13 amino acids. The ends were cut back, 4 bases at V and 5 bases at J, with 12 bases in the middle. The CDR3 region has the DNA TGTGCCAGCAGCTCGCGCACCGGGAACGAGCAGTACTTC. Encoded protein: CASSSRTGNEQYF.

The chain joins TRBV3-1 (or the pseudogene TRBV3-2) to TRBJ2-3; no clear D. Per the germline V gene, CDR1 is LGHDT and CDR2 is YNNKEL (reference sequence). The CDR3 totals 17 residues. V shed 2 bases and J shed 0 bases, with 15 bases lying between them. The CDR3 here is CASSQTAFAFSTDTQYF. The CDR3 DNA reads TGTGCCAGCAGCCAAACGGCATTCGCATTTAGCACAGATACGCAGTATTTT.

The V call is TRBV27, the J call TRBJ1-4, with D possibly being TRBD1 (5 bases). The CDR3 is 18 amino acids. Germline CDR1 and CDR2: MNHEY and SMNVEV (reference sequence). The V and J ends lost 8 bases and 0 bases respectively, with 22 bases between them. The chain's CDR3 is CASGGSSLNLATNEKLFF. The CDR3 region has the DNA TGTGCCAGCGGGGGAAGTTCGCTGAATTTAGCAACTAATGAAAAACTGTTTTTT.

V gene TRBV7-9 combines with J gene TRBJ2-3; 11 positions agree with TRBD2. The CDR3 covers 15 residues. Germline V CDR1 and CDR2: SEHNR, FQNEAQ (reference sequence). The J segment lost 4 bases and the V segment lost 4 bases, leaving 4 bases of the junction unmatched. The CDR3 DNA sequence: TGTGCCAGCAGCTCTAGCGGGGGGTCTTCAGATACGCAGTATTTT. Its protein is CASSSSGGSSDTQYF. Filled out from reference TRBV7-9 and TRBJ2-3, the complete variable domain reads DTGVSQNPRHKITKRGQNVTFRCDPISEHNRLYWYRQTLGQGPEFLTYFQNEAQLEKSRLLSDRFSAERPKGSFSTLEIQRTEQGDSAMYLCASSSSGGSSDTQYFGPGTRLTVL.

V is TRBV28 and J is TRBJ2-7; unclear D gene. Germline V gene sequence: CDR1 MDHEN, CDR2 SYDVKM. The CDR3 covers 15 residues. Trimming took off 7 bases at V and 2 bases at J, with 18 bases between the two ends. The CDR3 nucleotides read TGTGCCAGCACCCCTTACGGTTCGGGCGCCTACGAGCAGTACTTC. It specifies CASTPYGSGAYEQYF.

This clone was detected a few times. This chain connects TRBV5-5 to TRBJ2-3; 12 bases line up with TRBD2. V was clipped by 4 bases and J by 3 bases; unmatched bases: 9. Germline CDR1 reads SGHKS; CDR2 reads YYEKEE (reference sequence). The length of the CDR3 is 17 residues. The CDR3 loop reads CASSRLGLAGRTDTQYF. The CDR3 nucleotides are TGTGCCAGCAGCCGGCTCGGACTAGCGGGGCGGACAGATACGCAGTATTTT.

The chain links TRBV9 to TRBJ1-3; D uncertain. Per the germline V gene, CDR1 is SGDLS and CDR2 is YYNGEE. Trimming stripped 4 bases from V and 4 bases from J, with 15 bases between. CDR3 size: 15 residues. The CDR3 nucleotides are TGTGCCAGCAGCATCCGACAAGATGGAGGAAACACCATATATTTT. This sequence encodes CASSIRQDGGNTIYF.

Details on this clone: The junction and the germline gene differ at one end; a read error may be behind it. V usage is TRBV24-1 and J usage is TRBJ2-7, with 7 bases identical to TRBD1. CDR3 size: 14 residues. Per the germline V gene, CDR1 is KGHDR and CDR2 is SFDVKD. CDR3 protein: CATSETGLAYEQYF. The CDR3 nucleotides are TGTGCCACAAGTGAGACAGGGTTGGCCTACGAGCAGTACTTC.

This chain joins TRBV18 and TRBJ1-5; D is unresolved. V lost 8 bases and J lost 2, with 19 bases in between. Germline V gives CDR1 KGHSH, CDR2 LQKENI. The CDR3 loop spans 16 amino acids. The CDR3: CASPRQRLAGNQPQHF. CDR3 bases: TGTGCCAGCCCGCGCCAGCGCCTTGCGGGCAATCAGCCCCAGCATTTT.

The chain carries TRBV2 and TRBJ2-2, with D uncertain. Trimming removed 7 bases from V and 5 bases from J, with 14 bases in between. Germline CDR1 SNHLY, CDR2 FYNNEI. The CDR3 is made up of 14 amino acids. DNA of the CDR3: TGTGCCAGCAAGGCTGGCTACGAGACCGGGGAGCTGTTTTTT. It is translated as CASKAGYETGELFF.

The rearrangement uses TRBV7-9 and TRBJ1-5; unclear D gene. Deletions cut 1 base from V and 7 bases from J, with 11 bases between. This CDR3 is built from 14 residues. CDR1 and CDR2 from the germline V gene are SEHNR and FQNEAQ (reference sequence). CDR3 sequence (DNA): TGTGCCAGCAGCTTAGGGAACCTCGGCCAGCCCCAGCATTTT. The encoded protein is CASSLGNLGQPQHF. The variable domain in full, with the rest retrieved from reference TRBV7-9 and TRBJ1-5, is DTGVSQNPRHKITKRGQNVTFRCDPISEHNRLYWYRQTLGQGPEFLTYFQNEAQLEKSRLLSDRFSAERPKGSFSTLEIQRTEQGDSAMYLCASSLGNLGQPQHFGDGTRLSIL.

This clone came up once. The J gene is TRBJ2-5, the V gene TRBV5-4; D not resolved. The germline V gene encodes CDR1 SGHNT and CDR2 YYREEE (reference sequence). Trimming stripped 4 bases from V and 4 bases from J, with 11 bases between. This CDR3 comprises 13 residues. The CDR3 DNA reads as TGTGCCAGCAGCCCCCAGCAGACAGAGACCCAGTACTTC. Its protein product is CASSPQQTETQYF.

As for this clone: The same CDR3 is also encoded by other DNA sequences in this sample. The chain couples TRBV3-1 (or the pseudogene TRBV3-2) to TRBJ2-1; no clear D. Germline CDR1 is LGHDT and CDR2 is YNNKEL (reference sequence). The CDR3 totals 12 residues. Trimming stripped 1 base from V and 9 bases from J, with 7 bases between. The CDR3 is CASSQAGGEQFF. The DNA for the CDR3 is TGTGCCAGCAGCCAAGCGGGTGGTGAGCAGTTCTTC.

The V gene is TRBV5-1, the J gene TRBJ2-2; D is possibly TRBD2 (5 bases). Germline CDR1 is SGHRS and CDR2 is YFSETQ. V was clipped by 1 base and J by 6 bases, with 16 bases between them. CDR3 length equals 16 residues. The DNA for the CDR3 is TGCGCCAGCAGCTTGTTAGAGGGCCTAGAGGCCGGGGAGCTGTTTTTT. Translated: CASSLLEGLEAGELFF.